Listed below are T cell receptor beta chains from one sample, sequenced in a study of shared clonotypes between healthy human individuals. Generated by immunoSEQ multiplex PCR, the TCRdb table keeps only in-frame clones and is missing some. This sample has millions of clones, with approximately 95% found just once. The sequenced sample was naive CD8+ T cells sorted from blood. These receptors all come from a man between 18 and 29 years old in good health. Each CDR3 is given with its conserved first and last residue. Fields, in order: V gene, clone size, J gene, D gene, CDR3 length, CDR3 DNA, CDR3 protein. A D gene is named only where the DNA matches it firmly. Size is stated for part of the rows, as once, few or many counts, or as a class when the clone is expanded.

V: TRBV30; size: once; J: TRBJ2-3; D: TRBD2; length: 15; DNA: TGTGCCTGGACTGCCGGGACTAGTCTAGCAGATACGCAGTATTTT; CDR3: CAWTAGTSLADTQYF
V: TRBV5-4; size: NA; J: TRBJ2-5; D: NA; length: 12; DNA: TGTGCCAGCAGCCAAGATTCGGAGACCCAGTACTTC; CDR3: CASSQDSETQYF
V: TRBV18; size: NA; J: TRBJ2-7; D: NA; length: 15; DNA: TGTGCCAGCTCACCGGGGGCCGATCCCACCTACGAGCAGTACTTC; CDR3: CASSPGADPTYEQYF
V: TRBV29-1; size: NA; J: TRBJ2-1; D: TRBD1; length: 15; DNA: TGCAGCATATTTGGACAGGGCAGCTCCTACAATGAGCAGTTCTTC; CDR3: CSIFGQGSSYNEQFF
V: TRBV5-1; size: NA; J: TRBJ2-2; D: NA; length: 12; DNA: TGCGCCAGCAGCTTTCACACCGGGGAGCTGTTTTTT; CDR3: CASSFHTGELFF
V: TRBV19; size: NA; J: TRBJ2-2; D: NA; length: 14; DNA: TGTGCCAGTAGTCTGAGGGTAGTCACCGGGGAGCTGTTTTTT; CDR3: CASSLRVVTGELFF
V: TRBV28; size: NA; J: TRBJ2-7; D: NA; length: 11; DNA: TGTGCCAGCAGTTTCCTGTACGAGCAGTACTTC; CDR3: CASSFLYEQYF
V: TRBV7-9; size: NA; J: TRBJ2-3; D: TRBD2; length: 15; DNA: TGTGCCAGCAGCTCCGGGACTAGCGGCACAGATACGCAGTATTTT; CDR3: CASSSGTSGTDTQYF
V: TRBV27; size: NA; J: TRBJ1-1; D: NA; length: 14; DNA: TGTGCCAGCAGTTTACAGGGAATGAACACTGAAGCTTTCTTT; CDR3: CASSLQGMNTEAFF
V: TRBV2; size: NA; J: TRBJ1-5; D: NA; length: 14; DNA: TGTGCCAGCAGTGGGCTGGGGGGCAATCAGCCCCAGCATTTT; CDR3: CASSGLGGNQPQHF
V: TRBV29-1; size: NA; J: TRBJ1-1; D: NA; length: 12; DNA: TGCAGCGTTGAAGTACCGGGACCTGAAGCTTTCTTT; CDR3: CSVEVPGPEAFF
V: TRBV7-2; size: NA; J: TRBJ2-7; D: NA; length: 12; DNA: TGTGCCAGCAGCCTAACAGGGACCGAGCAGTACTTC; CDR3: CASSLTGTEQYF
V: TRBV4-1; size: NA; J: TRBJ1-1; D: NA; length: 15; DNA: TGCGCCAGCAGCCACCCAGGGGCGCGACATGTGGGAGCTTTCTTT; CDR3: CASSHPGARHVGAFF
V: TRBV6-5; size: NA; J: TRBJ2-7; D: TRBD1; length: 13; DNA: TGTGCCAGCAGTCTTGGACAGGGGTTCGAGCAGTACTTC; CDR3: CASSLGQGFEQYF
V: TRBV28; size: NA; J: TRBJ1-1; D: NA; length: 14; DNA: TGTGCCAGCAGTCCCGACAGCATTCACACTGAAGCTTTCTTT; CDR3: CASSPDSIHTEAFF
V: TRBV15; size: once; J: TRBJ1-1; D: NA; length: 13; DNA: TGTGCCACCAGCAGCCCCGGGGGGGTACAAGCTTTCTTT; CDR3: CATSSPGGVQAFF
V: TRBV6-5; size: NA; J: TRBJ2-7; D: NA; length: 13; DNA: TGTGCCAGCAGTTACGGCGGATCCTACGAGCAGTACTTC; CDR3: CASSYGGSYEQYF
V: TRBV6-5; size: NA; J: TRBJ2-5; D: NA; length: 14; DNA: TGTGCCAGCAGTTACTTGCCCGATAGAGAGACCCAGTACTTC; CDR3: CASSYLPDRETQYF
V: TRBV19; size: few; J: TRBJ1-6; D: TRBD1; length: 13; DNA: TGTGCCAGTAGCGACAGGGGTGATTCACCCCTCCACTTT; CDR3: CASSDRGDSPLHF
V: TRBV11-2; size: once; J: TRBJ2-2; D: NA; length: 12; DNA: TGTGCCAGCAGCTTAGAGGGCGGGGAGCTGTTTTTT; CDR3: CASSLEGGELFF
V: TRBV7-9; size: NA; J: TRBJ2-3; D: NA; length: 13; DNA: TGTGCCAGCAGCAGTGACAGGACCGATACGCAGTATTTT; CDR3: CASSSDRTDTQYF
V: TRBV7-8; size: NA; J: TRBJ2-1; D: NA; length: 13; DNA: TGTGCCAGCAGCTTATCTCTAGTCTATGAGCAGTTCTTC; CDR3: CASSLSLVYEQFF
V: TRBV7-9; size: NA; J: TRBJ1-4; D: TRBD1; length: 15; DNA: TGTGCCAGCAGTTACATCGGGACAGGTCTAGAAAAACTGTTTTTT; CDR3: CASSYIGTGLEKLFF
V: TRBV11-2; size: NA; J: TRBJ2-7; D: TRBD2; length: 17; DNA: TGTGCCAGCAGCCCCTCCTTTGGGACTAGCGCGAATTACGAGCAGTACTTC; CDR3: CASSPSFGTSANYEQYF
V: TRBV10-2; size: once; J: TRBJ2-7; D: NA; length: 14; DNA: TGCGCCAGCAGCGGGGGAGGTGGTCTCTACGAGCAGTACTTC; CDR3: CASSGGGGLYEQYF
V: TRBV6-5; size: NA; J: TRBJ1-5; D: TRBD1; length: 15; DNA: TGTGCCAGCAGCCGGACAGGGCAGGGCAATCAGCCCCAGCATTTT; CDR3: CASSRTGQGNQPQHF
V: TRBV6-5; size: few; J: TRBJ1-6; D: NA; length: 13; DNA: TGTGCCAGCAGTTATTCTCCCGATTCACCCCTCCACTTT; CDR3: CASSYSPDSPLHF
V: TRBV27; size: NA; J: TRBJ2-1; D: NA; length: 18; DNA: TGTGCCAGCAGTTTAGTGCGCAGGGGGGGAAGCTCCTACAATGAGCAGTTCTTC; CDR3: CASSLVRRGGSSYNEQFF
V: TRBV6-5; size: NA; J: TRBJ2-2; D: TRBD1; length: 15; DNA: TGTGCCAGCAGCGTAACAGGGGGCAACACCGGGGAGCTGTTTTTT; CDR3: CASSVTGGNTGELFF
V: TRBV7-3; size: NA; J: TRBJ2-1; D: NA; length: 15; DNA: TGTGCCAGCAGCTTAAATCTAGGTTCCTACAATGAGCAGTTCTTC; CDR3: CASSLNLGSYNEQFF
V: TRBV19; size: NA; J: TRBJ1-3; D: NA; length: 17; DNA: TGTGCCACCGATACAGAGGGAACAGCGACCGGTGGAAACACCATATATTTT; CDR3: CATDTEGTATGGNTIYF
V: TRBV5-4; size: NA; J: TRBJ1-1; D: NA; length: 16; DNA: TGTGCCAGCAGCTTGGAGGTTTTGCAGGGTTACGCTGAAGCTTTCTTT; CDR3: CASSLEVLQGYAEAFF
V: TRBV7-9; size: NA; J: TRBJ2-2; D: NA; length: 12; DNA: TGTGCCAGCAGAGGGTCGATCGGGGAGCTGTTTTTT; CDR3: CASRGSIGELFF
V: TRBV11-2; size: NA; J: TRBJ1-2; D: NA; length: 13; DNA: TGTGCCAGCAGCTTAGATCCTGCGGGCGGCTACACCTTC; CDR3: CASSLDPAGGYTF
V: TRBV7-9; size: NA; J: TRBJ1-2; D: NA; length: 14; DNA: TGTGCCAGCAGCCCTGCCACGGAATCTCGAGGCTACACCTTC; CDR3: CASSPATESRGYTF
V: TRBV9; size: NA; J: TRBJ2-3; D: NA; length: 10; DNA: TGTGCCAGCGGGGAAAATACGCAGTATTTT; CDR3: CASGENTQYF
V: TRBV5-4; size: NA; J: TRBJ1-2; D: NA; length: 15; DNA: TGTGCCGGGACCCCTCACAGGGAAGTGGGGAACGGCTACACCTTC; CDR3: CAGTPHREVGNGYTF
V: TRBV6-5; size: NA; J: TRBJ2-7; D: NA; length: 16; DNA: TGTGCCAGCAGTTACTCGGTGGGGGAAACTTCCTACGAGCAGTACTTC; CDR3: CASSYSVGETSYEQYF
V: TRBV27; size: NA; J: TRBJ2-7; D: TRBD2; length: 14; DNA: TGTGCCAGCAGTTTATCGGGACTAGCGGCTGAGCAGTACTTC; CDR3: CASSLSGLAAEQYF
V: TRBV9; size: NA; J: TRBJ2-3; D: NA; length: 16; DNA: TGTGCCAGCAGCCCTGGGACTCTCGCTAGCACAGATACGCAGTATTTT; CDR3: CASSPGTLASTDTQYF
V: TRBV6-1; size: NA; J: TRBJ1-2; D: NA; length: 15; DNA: TGTGCCAGCAGTGAAGACTGGGGGATTAACTATGGCTACACCTTC; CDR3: CASSEDWGINYGYTF
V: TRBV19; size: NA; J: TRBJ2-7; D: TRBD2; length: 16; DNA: TGTGCCAGTAGTATCCTGCTAGCGGGAGGGATCTACGAGCAGTACTTC; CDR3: CASSILLAGGIYEQYF
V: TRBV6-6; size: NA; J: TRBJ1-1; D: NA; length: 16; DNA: TGTGCCAGCAGTTACTCGATTAGCGGTAGCTACACTGAAGCTTTCTTT; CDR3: CASSYSISGSYTEAFF
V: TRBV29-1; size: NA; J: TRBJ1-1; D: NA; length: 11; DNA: TGCAGCGTCGACAGGAACACTGAAGCTTTCTTT; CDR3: CSVDRNTEAFF
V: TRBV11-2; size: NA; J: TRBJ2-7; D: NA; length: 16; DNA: TGTGCCAGCAGCTCTAGTACAGGGCTTATGGCCTACGAGCAGTACTTC; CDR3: CASSSSTGLMAYEQYF
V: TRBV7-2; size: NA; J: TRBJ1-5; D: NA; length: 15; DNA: TGTGCCAGCAGCTTACAGGTCCATAGCAATCAGCCCCAGCATTTT; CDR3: CASSLQVHSNQPQHF
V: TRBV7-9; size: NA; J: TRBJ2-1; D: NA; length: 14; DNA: TGTGCCAGCAGCTTAGGTCGGGACTGGGATGAGCAGTTCTTC; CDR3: CASSLGRDWDEQFF